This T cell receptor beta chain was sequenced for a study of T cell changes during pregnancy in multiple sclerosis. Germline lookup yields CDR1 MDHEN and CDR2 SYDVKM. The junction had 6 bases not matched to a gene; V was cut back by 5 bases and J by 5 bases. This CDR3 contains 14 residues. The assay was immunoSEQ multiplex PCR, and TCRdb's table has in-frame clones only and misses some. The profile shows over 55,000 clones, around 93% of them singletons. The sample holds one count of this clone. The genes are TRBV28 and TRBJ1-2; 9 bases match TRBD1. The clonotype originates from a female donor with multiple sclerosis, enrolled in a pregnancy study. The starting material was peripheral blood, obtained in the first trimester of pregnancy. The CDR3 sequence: CASSPYRGPYGYTF. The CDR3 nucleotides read TGTGCCAGCAGTCCCTACAGGGGGCCGTATGGCTACACCTTC.